A selection of T cell receptor beta chains follows, all from one sample in a study of blood T cell repertoires in COVID-19. The assay was immunoSEQ multiplex PCR, and TCRdb's table has in-frame clones only and misses some. The top ten hold approximately 9.6% of the sample, which has about 270,000 clones, approximately 85% seen once. Sequencing used PBMCs or T cells enriched from blood (not recorded which). These receptors originate from a woman in her forties or fifties with acute COVID-19. The CDR3 runs from the conserved cysteine through the conserved F or W. D genes are given only for firm matches. The size field is filled for only some rows; it gives once, few, many or a size class.

d_gene: .; j_gene: TRBJ1-1; abundance: .; v_gene: TRBV29-1; CDR3aa: CSVEDRRVKAFF; CDR3nt: TGCAGCGTTGAAGATCGCAGGGTCAAAGCTTTCTTT
d_gene: TRBD2; j_gene: TRBJ2-3; abundance: .; v_gene: TRBV5-1; CDR3aa: CASRGLAGGDTQYF; CDR3nt: TGCGCCAGCAGGGGACTAGCGGGGGGAGATACGCAGTATTTT
d_gene: .; j_gene: TRBJ1-3; abundance: .; v_gene: TRBV9; CDR3aa: CASSAPTGGNTIYF; CDR3nt: TGTGCCAGCAGCGCCCCCACAGGGGGAAACACCATATATTTT
d_gene: TRBD2; j_gene: TRBJ2-3; abundance: .; v_gene: TRBV18; CDR3aa: CASSPVFRGLGLAASTDTQYF; CDR3nt: TGTGCCAGCTCACCAGTTTTTCGCGGCTTGGGACTAGCGGCTAGCACAGATACGCAGTATTTT
d_gene: TRBD1; j_gene: TRBJ1-3; abundance: .; v_gene: TRBV9; CDR3aa: CASSHSGNRGEGNTIYF; CDR3nt: TGTGCCAGCAGCCATAGTGGTAACAGGGGAGAGGGAAACACCATATATTTT
d_gene: .; j_gene: TRBJ1-1; abundance: .; v_gene: TRBV7-2; CDR3aa: CASSRQRNTEAFF; CDR3nt: TGTGCCAGCAGCAGACAGAGGAACACTGAAGCTTTCTTT
d_gene: TRBD2; j_gene: TRBJ2-3; abundance: .; v_gene: TRBV6-5; CDR3aa: CASSLPGLGNTQYF; CDR3nt: TGTGCCAGCAGCCTGCCGGGACTAGGAAATACGCAGTATTTT
d_gene: TRBD1; j_gene: TRBJ2-3; abundance: .; v_gene: TRBV2; CDR3aa: CASTRDRLDLTDTQYF; CDR3nt: TGTGCCAGCACCAGGGACAGATTGGATCTAACAGATACGCAGTATTTT
d_gene: TRBD1; j_gene: TRBJ1-2; abundance: once; v_gene: TRBV2; CDR3aa: CASSVQGDNGYTF; CDR3nt: TGTGCCAGCAGTGTACAGGGGGATAATGGCTACACCTTC
d_gene: TRBD1; j_gene: TRBJ2-2; abundance: .; v_gene: TRBV6-5; CDR3aa: CASAITGVTGELFF; CDR3nt: TGTGCCAGCGCAATCACAGGGGTCACCGGGGAGCTGTTTTTT
d_gene: TRBD2; j_gene: TRBJ2-3; abundance: .; v_gene: TRBV7-2; CDR3aa: CASSFIAGGPGDTQYF; CDR3nt: TGTGCCAGCAGCTTTATAGCGGGGGGGCCGGGAGATACGCAGTATTTT
d_gene: .; j_gene: TRBJ2-2; abundance: .; v_gene: TRBV5-1; CDR3aa: CASSLEGRWNTGELFF; CDR3nt: TGCGCCAGCAGCTTGGAAGGGAGATGGAACACCGGGGAGCTGTTTTTT
d_gene: .; j_gene: TRBJ1-1; abundance: .; v_gene: TRBV3-1/TRBV3-2; CDR3aa: CASSQRGASGTEAFF; CDR3nt: TGTGCCAGCAGCCAAAGAGGAGCTAGTGGCACTGAAGCTTTCTTT
d_gene: .; j_gene: TRBJ1-3; abundance: .; v_gene: TRBV25-1; CDR3aa: CASKSVGRSGNTIYF; CDR3nt: TGTGCCAGCAAGAGTGTGGGGCGATCTGGAAACACCATATATTTT
d_gene: TRBD1; j_gene: TRBJ1-1; abundance: .; v_gene: TRBV4-3; CDR3aa: CASSPGDRINTEAFF; CDR3nt: TGCGCCAGCAGCCCTGGGGACAGGATCAACACTGAAGCTTTCTTT
d_gene: .; j_gene: TRBJ2-5; abundance: .; v_gene: TRBV7-3; CDR3aa: CASSLSGRQGETQYF; CDR3nt: TGTGCCAGCAGCTTAAGTGGGCGGCAGGGAGAGACCCAGTACTTC
d_gene: .; j_gene: TRBJ1-3; abundance: .; v_gene: TRBV9; CDR3aa: CASSWGEGGAGNTIYF; CDR3nt: TGTGCCAGCTCCTGGGGGGAGGGGGGTGCTGGAAACACCATATATTTT